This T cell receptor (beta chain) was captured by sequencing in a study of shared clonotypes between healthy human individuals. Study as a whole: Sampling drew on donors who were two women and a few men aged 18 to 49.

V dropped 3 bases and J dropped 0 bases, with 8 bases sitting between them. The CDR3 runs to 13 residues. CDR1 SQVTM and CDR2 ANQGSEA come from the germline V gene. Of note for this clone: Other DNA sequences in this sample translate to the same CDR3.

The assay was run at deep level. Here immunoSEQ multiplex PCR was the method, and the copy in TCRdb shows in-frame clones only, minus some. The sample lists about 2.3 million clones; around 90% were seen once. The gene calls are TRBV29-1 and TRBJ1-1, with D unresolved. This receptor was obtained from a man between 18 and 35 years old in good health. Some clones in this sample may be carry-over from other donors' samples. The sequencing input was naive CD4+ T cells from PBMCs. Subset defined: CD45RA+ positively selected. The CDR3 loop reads CSVEGRMNTEAFF. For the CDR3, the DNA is TGCAGCGTTGAGGGCAGAATGAACACTGAAGCTTTCTTT.